The T cell receptor beta chain described here comes from a study of OX40 agonist ivuxolimab in advanced cancers. Germline V gene lookup returns CDR1 SGHTA and CDR2 FQGNSA. The CDR3 extends over 14 amino acids. V dropped 3 bases and J dropped 2; count of bases not matched to a gene: 2. The repertoire was sequenced with immunoSEQ multiplex PCR; TCRdb's copy has only in-frame clones and lacks some. This sample has tens of thousands of clones, with around nine tenths found just once. The chain is built from TRBV7-2 and TRBJ2-7, with 9 bases that match TRBD2. This TCR derives from an adult with an advanced solid tumor such as melanoma, head and neck, liver or kidney cancer. Sequenced here: CD4+ or CD8+ T cells sorted from blood, sampled in a trial of the OX40 agonist ivuxolimab. This CDR3 is CASSFLAGPYEQYF. CDR3 bases: TGTGCCAGCAGCTTTCTAGCGGGGCCCTACGAGCAGTACTTC.